This T cell receptor (beta chain) emerged from a study of blood T cell repertoires in COVID-19 (dated by TCRdb to the early 2020s). Turning to the overall study: Samples from collaborators originated in the United States, Italy and Spain and spanned both the acute and convalescent phases of COVID-19. The material from the prospective study consisted of cDNA or gDNA derived from T cells, B-cell-depleted T cells, or PBMCs. Subjects who had been exposed to COVID-19, were actively infected with it, or had recovered from it provided the deeply sampled blood TCRbeta repertoires that made up the dataset. The repertoires were released in a freely available public database meant as a resource for research on the immune response to SARS-CoV-2. Samples came from the ongoing ImmuneRACE study (first 160 participants) plus 1,254 subjects from 6 global collaborators. Nearly every sample came with metadata listing a de-identified subject ID, COVID-19 status, age in years and sex. Where HLA class I and class II types were available, the types were taken from metadata supplied by the sample provider, not from assay-based typing.

In its sample, this clone was seen a few times. Its antigen is still unknown. One base away there is no much larger clone; base qualities are not given. TCRbeta CDR3 regions were amplified from genomic DNA using the immunoSEQ Assay, a bias-controlled multiplex PCR. The authors' analysis ran thus. Within the assay, amplification of reference gene primers was used to estimate how many nucleated cells each sample contained. Sequence reads were collapsed and filtered to measure the absolute abundance of every unique TCRbeta CDR3 rearrangement. Productive Simpson clonality was computed per sample as the square root of Simpson's diversity index over productive rearrangements. TCRdb's version of the immuneACCESS table is confined to in-frame rearrangements and falls short of the full clone set. An unresolved V gene accounts for under half of the shortfall where checked; the remainder is of unknown origin. V and J calls and clone size are given by that table; D and trimming were obtained from the DNA. This sample holds approximately 350,000 clones; roughly 87% were observed only once. The biggest ten clones account for 2.5% to 3% of the sample.

Participants in the prospective study were enrolled through a virtual design, were aged roughly 18 to 95 years, and lived in roughly 26 United States geographic areas. Cohort assignment in the prospective study relied on participant-reported clinical history from a screening survey and a study questionnaire. ImmuneRACE Cohort 3 recovered participants were defined by two consecutive negative NP/OP PCR tests, healthcare professional clearance, or symptom resolution. Each participant in the prospective study had whole blood, serum and a nasopharyngeal or oropharyngeal swab collected by mobile phlebotomists. Additional blood draws and questionnaires over an approximately two-month period could optionally be provided by prospective study participants. Prospective study blood samples were shipped either frozen or at room temperature before DNA extraction. Results and caveats for the whole study, not just this receptor: The quantity of clinical and demographic metadata differed by source and by participant and was supplied without curation.

This sequence was found in a woman aged 30 to 39 who had recovered from COVID-19. Sample: PBMCs or T cells enriched from blood (not recorded which).

The sequenced DNA is TGCGCCAGCAGCCAAGATGTTAAGGGGGGGTCGCGGACTGAAGCTTTCTTT. Translated, it gives CASSQDVKGGSRTEAFF. The chain joins TRBV4-1 to TRBJ1-1, with TRBD1 tentatively as D gene (6 bases match). V lost 0 bases and J lost 5 bases; the stretch between them is 19 bases long. CDR1 is given as MGHRA and CDR2 as YSYEKL, both from the germline V gene. CDR3 length: 17 amino acids, cysteine to phenylalanine. Just the 51-base CDR3 DNA is kept, in frame starting at base 1.